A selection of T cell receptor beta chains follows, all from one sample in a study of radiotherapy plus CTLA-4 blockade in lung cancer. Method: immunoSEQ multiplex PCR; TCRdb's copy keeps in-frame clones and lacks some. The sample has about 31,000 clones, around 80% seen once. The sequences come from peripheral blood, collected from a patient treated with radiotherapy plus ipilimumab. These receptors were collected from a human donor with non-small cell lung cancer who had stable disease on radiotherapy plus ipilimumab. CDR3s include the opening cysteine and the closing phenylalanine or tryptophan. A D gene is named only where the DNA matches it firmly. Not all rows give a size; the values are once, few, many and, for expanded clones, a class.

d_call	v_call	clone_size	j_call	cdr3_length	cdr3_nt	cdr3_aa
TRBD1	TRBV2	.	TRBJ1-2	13	TGTGCCAGCTTAACAGGGGGACGAGGGGGCTACACCTTC	CASLTGGRGGYTF
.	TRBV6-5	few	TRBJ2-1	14	TGTGCCAGCAGTACCCAGGACGGCTACAATGAGCAGTTCTTC	CASSTQDGYNEQFF
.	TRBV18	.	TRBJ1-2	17	TGTGCCAGCTCACCACAAGAGAAGATCGCAGGGCCCTATGGCTACACCTTC	CASSPQEKIAGPYGYTF
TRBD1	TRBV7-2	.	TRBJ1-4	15	TGTGCCAGTGGACTCGTAGGGGGCGCGGGTGAAAAACTGTTTTTT	CASGLVGGAGEKLFF
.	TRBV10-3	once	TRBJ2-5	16	TGTGCCATCAGTGAGTCGTTTCTTCCAGGCCAAGAGACCCAGTACTTC	CAISESFLPGQETQYF
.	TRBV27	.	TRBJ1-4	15	TGTGCCAGCAGTTCCCTAAGTCATGGAGGGGGAAAACTGTTTTTT	CASSSLSHGGGKLFF
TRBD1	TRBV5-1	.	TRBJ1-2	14	TGCGCCAGCAGCTCTGGACAGGCTAACTATGGCTACACCTTC	CASSSGQANYGYTF
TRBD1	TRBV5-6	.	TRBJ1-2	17	TGTGCCAGCAGCCTAAACAGGGGGCTCGCGAATAACTATGGCTACACCTTC	CASSLNRGLANNYGYTF
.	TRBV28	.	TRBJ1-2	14	TGTGCCAGCAGTTTCGGTGGGGGGAACTATGGCTACACCTTC	CASSFGGGNYGYTF
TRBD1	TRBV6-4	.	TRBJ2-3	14	TGTGCCAGCAGTGAAGGGGGCGGCACAGATACGCAGTATTTT	CASSEGGGTDTQYF
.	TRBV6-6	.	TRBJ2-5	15	TGTGCCAGCAGTCTCATGAGGGCAGGGCAAGAGACCCAGTACTTC	CASSLMRAGQETQYF
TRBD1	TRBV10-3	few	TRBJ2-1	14	TGTGCCATCAGCCGACAGGGGAAACCCAATGAGCAGTTCTTC	CAISRQGKPNEQFF
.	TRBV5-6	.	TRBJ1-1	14	TGTGCCAGCAGCTTCGGGGGGCAGGCTTTTGAAGCTTTCTTT	CASSFGGQAFEAFF
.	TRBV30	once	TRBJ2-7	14	TGTGCCTGGAACCAGGGGAGTGGTTCCTACGAGCAGTACTTC	CAWNQGSGSYEQYF
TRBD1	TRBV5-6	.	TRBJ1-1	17	TGTGCCAGCAGCTTGGGGGCAGGGGGCTGGTTAAAGACTGAAGCTTTCTTT	CASSLGAGGWLKTEAFF
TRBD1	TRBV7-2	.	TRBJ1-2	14	TGTGCCAGCAGCTCACAGGGGGCTAACTATGGCTACACCTTC	CASSSQGANYGYTF
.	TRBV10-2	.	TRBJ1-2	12	TGCGCCAGCAGACCTGAACCTTATGGCTACACCTTC	CASRPEPYGYTF
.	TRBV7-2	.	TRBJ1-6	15	TGTGCCAGCAGCCATCCGACCGGGGGTGTCTCACCCCTCCACTTT	CASSHPTGGVSPLHF
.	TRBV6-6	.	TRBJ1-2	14	TGTGCCAGCACCTCACCACCAGATTCCTATGGCTACACCTTC	CASTSPPDSYGYTF
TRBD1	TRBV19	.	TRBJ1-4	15	TGTGCCAGTAGTATGGGACAGGGGGCAAGTGAAAAACTGTTTTTT	CASSMGQGASEKLFF
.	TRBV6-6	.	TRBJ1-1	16	TGTGCCAGCAGGCACCCGGCGAGGCAGATGAACACTGAAGCTTTCTTT	CASRHPARQMNTEAFF
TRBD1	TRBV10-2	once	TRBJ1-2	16	TGCGCCAGCAGCGACTGGGACAGATACAAATCCTATGGCTACACCTTC	CASSDWDRYKSYGYTF